This T cell receptor (beta chain) stems from a study of T cell responses to AZD1222 COVID-19 vaccine (dated by TCRdb to the early 2020s). Looking at the study overall: TCR sequencing covered approximately 230 trial participants: 200 to 220 given two doses of AZD1222 and around 25 given two doses of MenACWY control vaccine. Trial participants were enrolled by age into 18-55, 56-69 and 70-plus year subgroups, with approximately 150, 28 and 58 TCR-sequenced participants respectively. Study-wide findings and limitations: Conclusions about previously exposed vaccinees are limited because only a handful of AZD1222 recipients were SARS-CoV-2 seropositive at baseline. The 56-69-year group was small, and its depth increase did not reach significance, likely because of low power. Reportedly, almost half of the unique spike-specific TCRs recognized epitopes lying outside the regions that are mutated in the B.1.351 and B.1.1.7 variants. Participants were mostly white British and included more females than males, and it was suggested by the authors that clonal diversity may have been underestimated. After two AZD1222 doses, spike-specific TCR breadth and depth were significantly higher than at day 0 and than in MenACWY recipients. Because no day 14 peak-response samples were available, repertoires were characterized only after the peak T cell response. Vaccine-associated CD4 TCRs spanned the whole spike protein, with dominant responses in regions 160-218 and 743-854.

At the junction V is shortened by 5 bases and J by 9 bases, with 11 bases in between. Including the terminal cysteine and phenylalanine, the CDR3 comprises 13 residues. Of the read, only the CDR3 DNA is kept; its 39 bases are in frame from base 1. The germline V gene provides CDR1 LGHNA and CDR2 YSLEER. Reading the label with the study, this specimen's time point is: baseline before first vaccination. This specimen's treatment or condition label, interpreted: meningococcal conjugate vaccine given as trial control. The vaccinee samples were drawn from two UK trials, COV001 and COV002, one of which was a single-blind randomized controlled phase 2/3 trial testing AZD1222 (ChAdOx1 nCoV-19) in healthy adults. Trial participant PBMC samples were collected at day 0 and day 28 after the second dose for TCRbeta chain sequencing. The CDR3 regions of human TCRbeta chains were analyzed by immunosequencing. The study's own analysis went as follows. TCRs in the repertoires were matched against a reference library of SARS-CoV-2-specific TCRs that had been generated with the MIRA antigen-specificity platform. Breadth meant the fraction of unique TCRs that were SARS-CoV-2-associated, whereas depth meant the fraction of total T cells that were SARS-CoV-2-associated. Each spike-specific TCR was assigned to its reactive spike region and to a CD4 or CD8 class using the MIRA data. Log10-transformed breadth and depth values were compared by one-way ANOVA with Sidak's multiple comparisons tests. TCRdb retrieved this table from immuneACCESS and kept in-frame rearrangements only. Not all clones are present; in checked studies, unresolved V genes account for under half, and no reason is known for the remainder. V and J calls and clone size follow that table, whereas D and trimming were derived from the DNA. The sample contains 80,000 to 95,000 clones, approximately 89% of them found a single time. The ten most abundant clones make up about 3% of the sample.

Comment on this clone: Its binding antigen is unknown. It has no much larger one-base neighbor in the sample; base qualities were not kept.

The chain joins TRBV4-3 to TRBJ1-6, with the identity of the D gene unclear. The TCR sequence derives from an adult in good health. The sequencing used peripheral blood, collected on day 0 of MenACWY control vaccination. The sequenced DNA is TGCGCCAGCAGCGAATCTGGGGTTTCACCCCTCCACTTT. The translation is CASSESGVSPLHF.